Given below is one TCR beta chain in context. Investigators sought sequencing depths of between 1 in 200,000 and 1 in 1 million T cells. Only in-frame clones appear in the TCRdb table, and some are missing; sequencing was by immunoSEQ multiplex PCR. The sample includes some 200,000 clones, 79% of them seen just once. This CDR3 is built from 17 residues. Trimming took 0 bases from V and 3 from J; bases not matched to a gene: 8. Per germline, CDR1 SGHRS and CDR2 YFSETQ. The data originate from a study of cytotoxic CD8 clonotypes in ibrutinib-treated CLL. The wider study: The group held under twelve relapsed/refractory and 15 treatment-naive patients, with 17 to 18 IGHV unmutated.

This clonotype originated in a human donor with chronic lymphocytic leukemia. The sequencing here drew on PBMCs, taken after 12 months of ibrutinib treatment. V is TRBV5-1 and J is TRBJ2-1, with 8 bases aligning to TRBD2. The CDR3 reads CASSLAPGLGSYNEQFF. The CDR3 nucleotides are TGCGCCAGCAGCTTGGCTCCGGGACTAGGGAGCTACAATGAGCAGTTCTTC.